The 13 T cell receptor beta chains below were found in one sample sequenced in a study of shared clonotypes between healthy human individuals. Measured with immunoSEQ multiplex PCR; TCRdb has only the in-frame clones, and not every one. The repertoire has fewer than 2.5 million clones, over 85% of them found once; the top ten carry approximately 0.35%. Input material: naive CD4+ T cells from PBMCs. This sample's subset: CD45RA+ positively selected. Receptors were obtained from a man between 18 and 35 years old in good health. Some clones in this sample may be carry-over from other donors' samples.

Concerning this clone: At the DNA level, this CDR3 is encoded by other sequences in the same sample as well. The CDR3 sequence is CASSGQGIGQPQHF. In nucleotides, the CDR3 is TGTGCCAGCAGCGGACAGGGGATCGGTCAGCCCCAGCATTTT. V usage is TRBV2 and J usage is TRBJ1-5; 9 nucleotides match TRBD1. J was trimmed by 6 bases and V by 6 bases; bases with no gene match: 6. The germline gives CDR1 SNHLY, CDR2 FYNNEI. This CDR3 has 14 amino acids.

This clone was detected only once. The V call is TRBV29-1, the J call TRBJ2-7; TRBD1 agrees at 12 bases. This CDR3 is built from 12 residues. With V trimmed by 7 bases and J by 5 bases, 3 bases remained unmatched. CDR1 and CDR2 (germline): SQVTM, ANQGSEA. The CDR3 protein is CSGGQGADEQYF. CDR3 in DNA: TGCAGCGGGGGACAGGGGGCGGACGAGCAGTACTTC.

The genes are TRBV4-3 and TRBJ2-3; 7 nucleotides line up with TRBD2. The length of the CDR3 is 14 residues. The V gene's germline CDR1 is LGHNA and CDR2 YSLEER. V was pared by 4 bases and J by 1 base, with 2 bases of the junction left unmatched. As DNA, the CDR3 is TGCGCCAGCAGCCGGGCGGGAGGCACAGATACGCAGTATTTT. It specifies CASSRAGGTDTQYF.

The genes are TRBV18 and TRBJ1-4, with a tentative D call TRBD1 (5 bases). V was shortened by 3 bases and J by 0 bases, with 8 bases between the two germline ends. The CDR3 extends over 15 amino acids. Per the germline V gene, CDR1 is KGHSH and CDR2 is LQKENI. CDR3 nucleotide sequence: TGTGCCAGCTCACCTATGGGGGCAACTAATGAAAAACTGTTTTTT. This encodes CASSPMGATNEKLFF.

This rearrangement joins TRBV28 to TRBJ1-1; no definite D call. Between the trimmed V and J ends, which lost 4 bases and 0 bases, there was a span of 12 bases. The CDR3 loop spans 15 amino acids. The germline gives CDR1 MDHEN, CDR2 SYDVKM. CDR3 protein: CASSSPTKMNTEAFF. DNA of the CDR3: TGTGCCAGCAGTTCCCCGACAAAAATGAACACTGAAGCTTTCTTT.

The V gene is TRBV29-1, the J gene TRBJ1-1; D is possibly TRBD1 (6 bases). Germline CDR1 SQVTM, CDR2 ANQGSEA. The CDR3 consists of 15 residues. Trimming left V 4 bases short and J 1 base short, with 16 bases between. CDR3 region: CSVGGVQGANTEAFF. The DNA for the CDR3 is TGCAGCGTTGGGGGGGTACAGGGCGCGAACACTGAAGCTTTCTTT.

The chain employs TRBV19 and TRBJ1-2; D remains unclear. This CDR3 has 16 amino acids. CDR1 is LNHDA and CDR2 is SQIVND in the germline V gene (reference sequence). The ends were cut back, 3 bases at V and 7 bases at J, with 21 bases in the middle. The CDR3: CASSITGGRPVGGYTF. In DNA, the CDR3 is TGTGCCAGTAGTATCACCGGCGGCCGCCCAGTTGGTGGCTACACCTTC.

The chain has TRBV4-1 and TRBJ2-1, with a possible D match to TRBD1 (5 bases). The length of the CDR3 is 16 residues. The germline gives CDR1 MGHRA, CDR2 YSYEKL. Between the trimmed V and J ends, which lost 2 bases and 2 bases, there was a span of 13 bases. Written as DNA, the CDR3 is TGCGCCAGCAGCCAAAGGGAATCCAGGGCCTACAATGAGCAGTTCTTC. The encoded protein is CASSQRESRAYNEQFF.

This chain uses TRBV30 with TRBJ1-2; no clear D gene. The length of the CDR3 is 12 residues. Trimming cost V 0 bases and J 5 bases, with 7 bases left between them. In germline, CDR1 is GTSNPN, CDR2 SVGIG (reference sequence). CDR3 sequence: CAWSVEIYGYTF. The CDR3 DNA follows: TGTGCCTGGAGTGTAGAGATTTATGGCTACACCTTC.

The chain recombines TRBV19 with TRBJ1-5; D is uncertain. V lost 4 bases and J lost 5, with 9 bases in between. The CDR3 extends over 13 amino acids. The germline V gene has CDR1 LNHDA and CDR2 SQIVND (reference sequence). CDR3 sequence: CASSNTYDQPQHF. CDR3 DNA sequence: TGTGCCAGTAGTAATACCTATGATCAGCCCCAGCATTTT. The entire variable domain, with the rest obtained from reference TRBV19 and TRBJ1-5, is as follows: DGGITQSPKYLFRKEGQNVTLSCEQNLNHDAMYWYRQDPGQGLRLIYYSQIVNDFQKGDIAEGYSVSREKKESFPLTVTSAQKNPTAFYLCASSNTYDQPQHFGDGTRLSIL.

V usage is TRBV5-6 and J usage is TRBJ2-3, with 11 bases matching TRBD2. CDR1 is SGHDT, CDR2 YYEEEE, per germline. This CDR3 region has 14 residues. After removal of 0 bases from V and 9 bases from J, the junction contained 3 bases not matched to a gene. The CDR3: CASSLGLAGGTQYF. The CDR3 bases are TGTGCCAGCAGCTTGGGCCTAGCGGGAGGCACGCAGTATTTT.

The rearrangement uses TRBV14 and TRBJ1-1; possibly TRBD1 for D (5 bases). This CDR3 comprises 11 residues. V was cut by 4 bases and J by 10 bases, with 10 bases left in between. Germline CDR1 and CDR2: SGHDN and FVKESK. Written as DNA, the CDR3 is TGTGCCAGCAGCCCGGGGGGTCGAGCTTTCTTT. This codes for CASSPGGRAFF.

This chain links TRBV10-1 with TRBJ2-2, with D unresolved. The germline V gene encodes CDR1 WNHNN and CDR2 SYGVQD (reference sequence). Trimming pared 4 bases from V and 4 bases from J, leaving 10 bases between. CDR3 size: 14 residues. CDR3 loop: CASSASWATGELFF. CDR3 sequence (DNA): TGCGCCAGCAGTGCCTCTTGGGCCACCGGGGAGCTGTTTTTT.